The text below deals with one TCR beta chain. The entry originates in a study of blood T cell repertoires in COVID-19. The CDR3 extends over 15 amino acids. Germline V gives CDR1 MNHEY, CDR2 SMNVEV (reference sequence). Trimming stripped 0 bases from V and 2 bases from J, with 9 bases between. Assay: immunoSEQ multiplex PCR; the TCRdb copy retains only in-frame clones and omits some. The table includes over 200,000 clones, 82% detected once. Sequencing was done on a sample of peripheral blood. The rearrangement joins TRBV27 to TRBJ2-3; TRBD2 is a possible D gene (6 bases). The source of this sequence is a woman in her thirties or forties with acute or convalescent COVID-19. CDR3 nucleotide sequence: TGTGCCAGCAGTTTATCCGGGGGAATCACAGATACGCAGTATTTT. As protein: CASSLSGGITDTQYF.